Shown below are 10 T cell receptor beta chains from a single sample sequenced in a study of Graves' ophthalmopathy and Graves' hyperthyroidism (dated by TCRdb to between 2018 and 2020). Instrument used: Illumina HiSeq 2000. For repertoire sequencing, the TCR beta CDR3 regions were amplified from RNA transcripts. The first round was an RT-PCR using HTBI primers with the Qiagen OneStep RT-PCR kit, and this first round was followed by a second-round multiplex PCR, then size selection and purification. TCRdb reworked the public reads: Q25 trimming with fastp, MiXCR clone assembly, productive beta chains retained. Entries are consolidated by CDR3 protein sequence, retaining the most common genes and DNA. Across this sample there are around 1,200,000 distinct CDR3 sequences, with about two fifths seen only once. Over 8.5% of the sample goes to the ten largest clones. Sequencing was performed on peripheral blood or thyroid tissue (not recorded which). Receptor source: an adult man with Graves' hyperthyroidism.

This clonotype was observed a few times. The germline gene is not matched at one end of the junction; a read error may be the cause. This chain joins TRBV12-3 or TRBV12-4 and TRBJ1-5, with D tentatively TRBD1 (5 bases). This CDR3 region has 15 residues. Here the CDR3 reads CANSLIGGAGQPQHF. The CDR3 DNA reads as TGTGCCAACAGTTTAATTGGAGGGGCCGGTCAGCCCCAGCATTTT.

This clonotype was detected many times. The chain is built from TRBV5-1 and TRBJ1-1, with D possibly TRBD1 on 5 matching bases. The germline V gene encodes CDR1 SGHRS and CDR2 YFSETQ. V lost 0 bases, J lost 0 bases, and 9 bases lay in between. This CDR3 comprises 15 residues. This CDR3 is CASSLDGALNTEAFF. The CDR3 nucleotides are TGCGCCAGCAGCTTGGACGGGGCACTGAACACTGAAGCTTTCTTT.

V usage is TRBV10-3 and J usage is TRBJ1-6, with 8 bases fitting TRBD1. After removal of 8 bases from V and 6 bases from J, the junction contained 6 bases not matched to a gene. The CDR3 spans 14 residues. The V gene's germline CDR1 is ENHRY and CDR2 SYGVKD. CDR3 bases: TGTGCCATCTCGGCAGGGGGCATTAATTCACCCCTCCACTTT. It translates to CAISAGGINSPLHF.

The chain links TRBV4-3 to TRBJ1-5; TRBD1 matches 8 bases. The CDR3 runs 15 residues. Germline values: CDR1 LGHNA, CDR2 YSLEER. The trim removed 0 bases at V and 4 bases at J, leaving 2 bases unmatched. CDR3 nucleotide sequence: TGCGCCAGCAGCCAAGACCAGGGGGCAAATCAGCCCCAGCATTTT. Amino acid sequence: CASSQDQGANQPQHF.

The chain joins TRBV29-1 to TRBJ2-5, with D hard to call. Trimming removed 4 bases from V and 9 bases from J, with 21 bases in between. Germline-derived CDR1 and CDR2 are SQVTM and ANQGSEA. This CDR3 region has 14 residues. CDR3 bases: TGCAGCGTTGCGTTTGGGTATAGCAATCAGCCCCAGTACTTC. This translates into CSVAFGYSNQPQYF.

This clonotype was detected ten times or more. The V gene is TRBV25-1, the J gene TRBJ2-5; 7 nucleotides match TRBD1. The CDR3 length is 17 residues. The germline V gene encodes CDR1 MGHDK and CDR2 SYGVNS. The ends lost 6 bases at V and 2 bases at J; junction bases unmatched: 15. Here the CDR3 reads CASSVPRDREAQETQYF. As DNA, the CDR3 is TGTGCCAGCAGCGTTCCACGCGACAGGGAAGCTCAAGAGACCCAGTACTTC. Complete variable domain (other parts from reference TRBV25-1 and TRBJ2-5): EADIYQTPRYLVIGTGKKITLECSQTMGHDKMYWYQQDPGMELHLIHYSYGVNSTEKGDLSSESTVSRIRTEHFPLTLESARPSHTSQYLCASSVPRDREAQETQYFGPGTRLLVL.

The chain combines TRBV20-1 with TRBJ2-2, with D unresolved. Trimming cost V 0 bases and J 2 bases, with 10 bases left between them. Germline-derived CDR1 and CDR2 are DFQATT and SNEGSKA (reference sequence). The CDR3 covers 15 residues. CDR3 nucleotides: TGCAGTGCTAGAGAGCGGTCCGCAAACACCGGGGAGCTGTTTTTT. Amino acid sequence: CSARERSANTGELFF.

This clonotype has just a few counts. The chain recombines TRBV7-6 with TRBJ1-1; D uncertain. Germline CDR1 SGHVS, CDR2 FNYEAQ. CDR3 length: 14 amino acids. Deletions cut 4 bases from V and 6 bases from J, with 15 bases between. CDR3: CASSSLAVHSEAFF. The CDR3 nucleotides read TGTGCCAGCAGCTCCCTGGCCGTACATTCTGAAGCTTTCTTT.

This chain links TRBV10-3 with TRBJ1-1; 8 bases are a match to TRBD1. The CDR3 totals 13 residues. The V gene end was trimmed by 5 bases and the J gene end by 5 bases; junction bases not matched to a gene: 4. The germline V gene has CDR1 ENHRY and CDR2 SYGVKD. This CDR3 is CAISSTGETEAFF. CDR3 coding DNA: TGTGCCATCAGTTCGACAGGGGAGACTGAAGCTTTCTTT.

The chain combines TRBV12-3 or TRBV12-4 with TRBJ1-1; TRBD1 agrees at 9 bases. The CDR3 runs 14 residues. The V gene end was trimmed by 7 bases and the J gene end by 5 bases; junction bases not matched to a gene: 8. CDR3 nucleotide sequence: TGTGCCAGCACCCCGGGACAGGGTTGGACTGAAGCTTTCTTT. This sequence encodes CASTPGQGWTEAFF.